Following are 32 T cell receptor beta chains from one sample sequenced in a study of blood T cell repertoires in COVID-19. Libraries were prepared by immunoSEQ multiplex PCR; TCRdb keeps only in-frame clonotypes and omits some of them. This sample carries roughly 360,000 clones, around 83% of them seen once, and the ten largest clones take approximately 5%. The source material was PBMCs or T cells enriched from blood (not recorded which). These receptors came from a woman between 50 and 59 years old who had recovered from COVID-19.

The CDR3 nucleotides read TGTGCCAGCAGCCGGGAGACAGGGAGAATGAGTCAGCCCCAGCATTTT. As protein: CASSRETGRMSQPQHF. The chain is built from TRBV7-6 and TRBJ1-5, with 7 bases fitting TRBD1. V dropped 5 bases and J dropped 6; count of bases not matched to a gene: 13. This CDR3 is 16 amino acids long. Germline-derived CDR1 and CDR2 are SGHVS and FNYEAQ.

The chain links TRBV6-2 or TRBV6-3 to TRBJ1-5, with D possibly TRBD1 on 5 matching bases. The V and J ends lost 0 bases and 4 bases respectively, with 7 bases between them. CDR1 and CDR2 (germline): MNHEY, SVGEGT. The CDR3 length is 14 residues. In DNA form, the CDR3 reads TGTGCCAGCAGTTACTCCCCAGGGAATCAGCCCCAGCATTTT. Its protein is CASSYSPGNQPQHF.

J is TRBJ2-3 and V is TRBV3-1 (or the pseudogene TRBV3-2); 7 positions match TRBD2. The germline V gene encodes CDR1 LGHDT and CDR2 YNNKEL (reference sequence). V trimming: 1 base; J trimming: 4 bases; junction bases outside the gene matches: 11. The CDR3 contains 17 residues. The CDR3 bases are TGTGCCAGCAGCCAAGGGGGTCGGGCGGGAGAGGCAGATACGCAGTATTTT. Protein product: CASSQGGRAGEADTQYF.

V and J are TRBV4-3 and TRBJ1-5, with D perhaps matching TRBD1 (6 bases). The CDR3 loop spans 15 amino acids. The V gene's germline CDR1 is LGHNA and CDR2 YSLEER. Trimming stripped 4 bases from V and 5 bases from J, with 15 bases between. The CDR3 DNA reads as TGCGCCAGCAGCCCGGAAGACAGGCCTGATCAGCCCCAGCATTTT. Translated, it gives CASSPEDRPDQPQHF.

The V call is TRBV2, the J call TRBJ1-2; 8 nucleotides line up with TRBD1. Germline V lookup: CDR1 SNHLY, CDR2 FYNNEI. The CDR3 covers 14 residues. With 2 bases clipped from V and 3 bases from J, the junction kept 2 bases outside the gene matches. As DNA, the CDR3 is TGTGCCAGCAGTGAACAGGGGGCGGACTATGGCTACACCTTC. Translation: CASSEQGADYGYTF.

This chain uses TRBV7-8 with TRBJ1-2, with D possibly being TRBD1 (5 bases). CDR3 size: 13 residues. Per the germline V gene, CDR1 is SGHVS and CDR2 is FQNEAQ. The ends were cut back, 2 bases at V and 5 bases at J, with 9 bases in the middle. The CDR3 bases are TGTGCCAGCAGCTTACAGGGATGGTATGGCTACACCTTC. It specifies CASSLQGWYGYTF.

V usage is TRBV24-1 and J usage is TRBJ2-6, with a possible D match to TRBD2 (5 bases). From germline, CDR1 is KGHDR and CDR2 SFDVKD. V lost 7 bases and J 2 bases, leaving 5 bases between the germline ends. The CDR3 contains 13 residues. The CDR3, as DNA: TGTGCCACCAGGAGGGCTGGGGCCAACGTCCTGACTTTC. It yields the protein CATRRAGANVLTF.

The chain is built from TRBV7-6 and TRBJ2-3; D might be TRBD2 (6 bases). This CDR3 comprises 15 residues. Looked up from germline, CDR1 is SGHVS and CDR2 is FNYEAQ. The ends were cut back, 1 base at V and 4 bases at J, with 12 bases in the middle. CDR3 protein: CASSLEGGASDTQYF. The CDR3 nucleotides read TGTGCCAGCAGCTTAGAGGGCGGGGCTTCAGATACGCAGTATTTT.

This clone was found once. The chain has TRBV7-2 and TRBJ2-1, with 11 bases identical to TRBD2. CDR3 size: 16 residues. The germline V gene has CDR1 SGHTA and CDR2 FQGNSA. V dropped 8 bases and J dropped 4; count of bases not matched to a gene: 10. The CDR3 sequence is CASGTNSGRVYNEQFF. CDR3 in DNA: TGTGCCAGCGGGACAAATAGCGGGAGGGTATACAATGAGCAGTTCTTC.

The chain joins TRBV19 to TRBJ1-2; the match to TRBD1 covers 9 bases. The CDR3 runs to 16 residues. Looked up from germline, CDR1 is LNHDA and CDR2 is SQIVND (reference sequence). V trimming: 7 bases; J trimming: 5 bases; junction bases outside the gene matches: 14. The CDR3 DNA is TGTGCCAGTACCGAACCCGGACAGGGGATAAGATATGGCTACACCTTC. Translated, it gives CASTEPGQGIRYGYTF.

The chain is built from TRBV7-3 and TRBJ2-2; D unclear. This CDR3 has 15 amino acids. CDR1 is SGHTA and CDR2 is FQGTGA in the germline V gene. V was cut by 1 base and J by 3 bases, with 9 bases left in between. The CDR3 DNA sequence: TGTGCCAGCAGCTTAAGCGGATTTGACACCGGGGAGCTGTTTTTT. Protein: CASSLSGFDTGELFF.

The V and J genes are TRBV5-8 and TRBJ2-7, with 7 bases fitting TRBD1. V gave up 6 bases and J gave up 3 bases; unmatched junction bases: 9. Germline CDR1 SGHTS, CDR2 YDEGEE. This CDR3 contains 14 residues. This CDR3 is CASTLNRGFYEQYF. The CDR3 nucleotides are TGTGCCAGCACCCTTAACAGGGGTTTCTACGAGCAGTACTTC. Full variable domain (rest looked up from reference TRBV5-8 and TRBJ2-7): EAGVTQSPTHLIKTRGQQATLRCSPISGHTSVYWYQQALGLGLQFLLWYDEGEERNRGNFPPRFSGRQFPNYSSELNVNALELEDSALYLCASTLNRGFYEQYFGPGTRLTVT.

The chain recombines TRBV5-4 with TRBJ2-5; 10 bases are shared with TRBD2. This CDR3 comprises 16 residues. CDR1 and CDR2 from the germline V gene are SGHNT and YYREEE (reference sequence). V shed 2 bases, J shed 5 bases, and the junction held 9 bases outside the gene matches. The CDR3 protein is CASSFRAGGPLETQYF. CDR3 nucleotides: TGTGCCAGCAGCTTTCGAGCGGGAGGGCCTTTGGAGACCCAGTACTTC.

The chain has TRBV2 and TRBJ1-1; D gene uncertain. The CDR3 has 14 amino acids. Germline V gene lookup returns CDR1 SNHLY and CDR2 FYNNEI. The V and J ends lost 9 bases and 0 bases respectively, with 14 bases between them. The CDR3 sequence: CASTSEKVNTEAFF. CDR3 nucleotides: TGTGCCAGTACTAGCGAAAAAGTGAACACTGAAGCTTTCTTT.

The V and J genes are TRBV7-9 and TRBJ2-5, with D possibly matching TRBD1 (6 bases). CDR1 and CDR2 (germline): SEHNR, FQNEAQ (reference sequence). The CDR3 is 14 residues long. Deletions cut 1 base from V and 2 bases from J, with 8 bases between. CDR3 protein: CASSLGQAQETQYF. The DNA for the CDR3 is TGTGCCAGCAGCTTAGGACAGGCTCAAGAGACCCAGTACTTC.

The genes are TRBV5-6 and TRBJ1-2; 7 bases map to TRBD1. The germline V gene encodes CDR1 SGHDT and CDR2 YYEEEE. Losses at the gene ends were 3 bases for V and 2 bases for J; bases not matched to a gene: 4. This CDR3 contains 14 residues. The CDR3 DNA reads as TGTGCCAGCAGCTGGACAGGTGGGAACTATGGCTACACCTTC. Translating gives CASSWTGGNYGYTF.

This chain uses TRBV25-1 with TRBJ1-1, with 8 bases fitting TRBD1. The germline V gene has CDR1 MGHDK and CDR2 SYGVNS. Losses at the gene ends were 6 bases for V and 6 bases for J; bases not matched to a gene: 12. This CDR3 is 15 amino acids long. In nucleotides, the CDR3 is TGTGCCAGCAGAGCTAGGACAGGGCCGAGCGCTGAAGCTTTCTTT. This codes for CASRARTGPSAEAFF.

The CDR3 loop reads CASSQDRSGEYGYTF. The CDR3 nucleotides read TGCGCCAGCAGCCAAGATAGGTCCGGGGAGTATGGCTACACCTTC. The chain uses TRBV4-3 and TRBJ1-2; no definite D call. Germline loops: CDR1 LGHNA, CDR2 YSLEER. This CDR3 is 15 amino acids long. V lost 0 bases, J lost 5 bases, and 13 bases lay in between.

V is TRBV7-2 and J is TRBJ2-7, with TRBD2 matching 8 bases. V gave up 2 bases and J gave up 6 bases; unmatched junction bases: 3. CDR1 and CDR2 from the germline V gene are SGHTA and FQGNSA. The CDR3 sequence is 13 residues long. The CDR3 spells CASSLFGGGEQYF. CDR3 coding DNA: TGTGCCAGCAGCTTATTCGGGGGGGGCGAGCAGTACTTC.

V gene TRBV5-1 combines with J gene TRBJ2-1, with D possibly TRBD1 on 6 matching bases. CDR1 and CDR2 (germline): SGHRS, YFSETQ. The CDR3 is 13 amino acids. The germline V and J ends were trimmed by 4 bases and 10 bases, with 15 bases remaining between them. The CDR3 DNA sequence: TGCGCCAGCAGCCCACAGGGTCCTGAGGAGCAGTTCTTC. It yields the protein CASSPQGPEEQFF.

The CDR3 region is CASSQGEGQPQHF. The CDR3 DNA reads TGTGCCAGCAGTCAGGGGGAAGGACAGCCCCAGCATTTT. V usage is TRBV2 and J usage is TRBJ1-5; 7 nucleotides align to TRBD1. CDR1 SNHLY and CDR2 FYNNEI come from the germline V gene. This CDR3 comprises 13 residues. The trim removed 5 bases at V and 7 bases at J, leaving 5 bases unmatched.

The chain has TRBV5-1 and TRBJ1-2; D perhaps matches TRBD1 (5 bases). CDR3 length: 16 amino acids. CDR1 is SGHRS and CDR2 is YFSETQ in the germline V gene. Trimming left V 0 bases short and J 7 bases short, with 19 bases between. The CDR3 nucleotides are TGCGCCAGCAGCTTGGAAAGTACGCAGGGAAGGGGTGGCTACACCTTC. This translates into CASSLESTQGRGGYTF.

The sample holds a few counts of this clone. The rearrangement joins TRBV3-1 (or the pseudogene TRBV3-2) to TRBJ1-1; D gene ambiguous. The CDR3 totals 13 residues. Trimming removed 6 bases from V and 8 bases from J, with 16 bases in between. From germline, CDR1 is LGHDT and CDR2 YNNKEL (reference sequence). The CDR3 sequence: CASRREAISEAFF. The CDR3 DNA reads TGTGCCAGCAGACGGGAGGCGATATCCGAAGCTTTCTTT.

The table lists this clone with a few counts. The V gene is TRBV5-1, the J gene TRBJ1-2; 9 bases fit TRBD1. V trimming: 4 bases; J trimming: 7 bases; junction bases outside the gene matches: 8. The CDR3 runs to 14 residues. Germline V gene sequence: CDR1 SGHRS, CDR2 YFSETQ. The CDR3 sequence: CASSPPGQGLGYTF. CDR3 nucleotides: TGCGCCAGCAGCCCTCCGGGACAGGGTCTTGGCTACACCTTC. The variable domain in full, with the rest retrieved from reference TRBV5-1 and TRBJ1-2, is KAGVTQTPRYLIKTRGQQVTLSCSPISGHRSVSWYQQTPGQGLQFLFEYFSETQRNKGNFPGRFSGRQFSNSRSEMNVSTLELGDSALYLCASSPPGQGLGYTFGSGTRLTVV.

V is TRBV4-2 and J is TRBJ1-3, with a possible D match to TRBD1 (5 bases). The CDR3 runs to 18 residues. V lost 0 bases and J lost 0, with 15 bases in between. Germline loops: CDR1 LGHNA, CDR2 YNFKEQ. DNA of the CDR3: TGTGCCAGCAGCCAAGATGGTGGAGGGGTTAACTCTGGAAACACCATATATTTT. Translated, it gives CASSQDGGGVNSGNTIYF.

J is TRBJ2-2 and V is TRBV30; D unclear. The CDR3 spans 14 residues. The germline gives CDR1 GTSNPN, CDR2 SVGIG (reference sequence). Between the trimmed V and J ends, which lost 0 bases and 4 bases, there was a span of 9 bases. In DNA, the CDR3 is TGTGCCTGGAGTGTAAGCTTTACCACCGGGGAGCTGTTTTTT. Amino acids: CAWSVSFTTGELFF.

CDR3: CASTDSYNEQFF. The CDR3 DNA sequence: TGTGCCAGCACCGACAGTTACAATGAGCAGTTCTTC. The chain uses TRBV27 and TRBJ2-1; possibly TRBD1 for D (5 bases). The CDR3 runs 12 residues. The V and J ends lost 7 bases and 4 bases respectively, with 8 bases between them. Germline CDR1 and CDR2: MNHEY and SMNVEV (reference sequence).

The J gene is TRBJ2-2, the V gene TRBV19; D unclear. CDR3 length: 14 residues. Germline CDR1 LNHDA, CDR2 SQIVND (reference sequence). Trimming removed 0 bases at V and 9 bases at J, with 11 bases between. The CDR3 bases are TGTGCCAGTAGTATAGACGACACAGTGCGGGAGCTGTTTTTT. It codes for CASSIDDTVRELFF.

This chain uses TRBV6-2 or TRBV6-3 with TRBJ2-2; 9 bases are shared with TRBD1. Germline CDR1 reads MNHEY; CDR2 reads SVGEGT. The V segment lost 6 bases and the J segment 13 bases; nucleotides outside the gene matches: 9. This CDR3 is built from 13 residues. The CDR3, as DNA: TGTGCCAGCAGCAACCCGGGACAGGGCTGGCTGTTTTTT. It is translated as CASSNPGQGWLFF.

The chain combines TRBV5-1 with TRBJ2-5, with TRBD2 as a possible D gene (5 bases). CDR3 size: 14 residues. Trimming took 4 bases from V and 2 from J, leaving 12 bases between them. Germline-derived CDR1 and CDR2 are SGHRS and YFSETQ. CDR3 amino acids: CASSPMTGQETQYF. The CDR3 bases are TGCGCCAGCAGCCCGATGACGGGACAAGAGACCCAGTACTTC.

The chain carries TRBV6-2 or TRBV6-3 and TRBJ1-2; possible D gene TRBD1, 6 bases. CDR3 length: 14 residues. Trimming pared 6 bases from V and 4 bases from J, leaving 15 bases between. Looked up from germline, CDR1 is MNHEY and CDR2 is SVGEGT. DNA of the CDR3: TGTGCCAGCAGCTTAGTCAGGGGATCCTATGGCTACACCTTC. Protein: CASSLVRGSYGYTF.

This clone was seen a few times. The chain has TRBV15 and TRBJ2-3; D is undetermined. Germline V lookup: CDR1 LNHNV, CDR2 YYDKDF (reference sequence). Trimming took 0 bases from V and 2 from J, leaving 6 bases between them. This CDR3 has 14 amino acids. The CDR3 nucleotides read TGTGCCACCAGCAGAGACCACACCACAGATACGCAGTATTTT. The encoded protein is CATSRDHTTDTQYF.